This entry lists 21 T cell receptor beta chains sequenced from one sample in a study of identical twins. TCRdb passed the 5' RACE reads through MiXCR, listing each CDR3 protein once. The data show roughly 500,000 distinct CDR3 sequences, under 25% seen once. Separately, the same data were catalogued under a study of T cells expressing NK-cell markers.

Sequences were obtained from CD4+ T cells sorted from blood. The receptors shown here come from a woman under 30 in good health.

The chain is built from TRBV25-1 and TRBJ2-2; no clear D gene. V was clipped by 11 bases and J by 4 bases, with 14 bases between them. Germline assignment: CDR1 MGHDK and CDR2 SYGVNS. This CDR3 contains 13 residues. This CDR3 is CASLEELTGELFF. The CDR3 DNA follows: TGTGCCTCTCTAGAAGAGCTCACCGGGGAGCTGTTTTTT.

The V call is TRBV12-3 or TRBV12-4, the J call TRBJ1-6; D unresolved. This CDR3 spans 12 amino acids. The germline V and J ends were trimmed by 7 bases and 9 bases, with 10 bases remaining between them. CDR3: CASTPGGSPLHF. CDR3 DNA sequence: TGTGCCAGCACCCCCGGCGGTTCACCCCTCCACTTT.

As DNA, the CDR3 is TGTGCCAGCAGTCGCTGGGACAGTAGGACAGATACGCAGTATTTT. Translation: CASSRWDSRTDTQYF. V usage is TRBV12-3 or TRBV12-4 and J usage is TRBJ2-3; 7 positions agree with TRBD1. V lost 5 bases and J lost 3; bases outside the gene matches: 8. The CDR3 totals 15 residues.

This clonotype was seen a few times. The gene calls are TRBV5-1 and TRBJ1-4; D ambiguous. With 4 bases removed from V and 4 bases from J, the gap between germline ends came to 11 bases. Germline V gives CDR1 SGHRS, CDR2 YFSETQ. The CDR3 length is 14 residues. The CDR3 DNA reads as TGCGCCAGCAGCCCCGAAGGCTATAATGAAAAACTGTTTTTT. Translation gives CASSPEGYNEKLFF. The variable domain in full, with the rest retrieved from reference TRBV5-1 and TRBJ1-4, is KAGVTQTPRYLIKTRGQQVTLSCSPISGHRSVSWYQQTPGQGLQFLFEYFSETQRNKGNFPGRFSGRQFSNSRSEMNVSTLELGDSALYLCASSPEGYNEKLFFGSGTQLSVL.

The chain combines TRBV20-1 with TRBJ1-4; unclear D gene. The germline V and J ends were trimmed by 6 bases and 8 bases, with 13 bases remaining between them. The germline V gene has CDR1 DFQATT and CDR2 SNEGSKA (reference sequence). This CDR3 comprises 12 residues. The CDR3 region has the DNA TGCAGTGCAGTCGTGGACCCGGAAAAACTGTTTTTT. Protein sequence: CSAVVDPEKLFF.

This clonotype was counted only a few times. DNA of the CDR3: TGTGCCTGGAGTGTTGGGGGAGCCTACGAGCAGTACTTC. Encoded protein: CAWSVGGAYEQYF. V usage is TRBV30 and J usage is TRBJ2-7; D is tentatively TRBD1 or TRBD2 (5 bases each). The CDR3 has 13 amino acids. Trimming cost V 0 bases and J 2 bases, with 8 bases left between them. CDR1 is GTSNPN and CDR2 is SVGIG in the germline V gene (reference sequence).

This rearrangement joins TRBV20-1 to TRBJ1-6; 7 nucleotides match TRBD1. Trimming took 4 bases from V and 6 from J; bases not matched to a gene: 6. The CDR3 spans 14 residues. Germline CDR1 reads DFQATT; CDR2 reads SNEGSKA (reference sequence). The CDR3 DNA follows: TGCAGTGCTATTGACAGGGTGGGTAATTCACCCCTCCACTTT. Encoded protein: CSAIDRVGNSPLHF.

This chain uses TRBV5-1 with TRBJ2-2; unclear D gene. Germline loops: CDR1 SGHRS, CDR2 YFSETQ. The CDR3 is made up of 15 amino acids. Trimming left V 4 bases short and J 0 bases short, with 10 bases between. CDR3 protein: CASSPVLSNTGELFF. In DNA form, the CDR3 reads TGCGCCAGCAGCCCCGTCCTCTCGAACACCGGGGAGCTGTTTTTT.

Ten or more counts support this clonotype. The rearrangement links TRBV7-2 to TRBJ2-1; 11 bases match TRBD1. This CDR3 is built from 15 residues. The junction had 2 bases not matched to a gene; V was cut back by 3 bases and J by 4 bases. The germline CDR1 and CDR2 sequences are SGHTA and FQGNSA. CDR3 protein: CASSLDRGLYNEQFF. The CDR3 bases are TGTGCCAGCAGCTTGGACAGGGGGCTGTACAATGAGCAGTTCTTC. Full variable domain (remainder filled in from reference TRBV7-2 and TRBJ2-1): GAGVSQSPSNKVTEKGKDVELRCDPISGHTALYWYRQSLGQGLEFLIYFQGNSAPDKSGLPSDRFSAERTGGSVSTLTIQRTQQEDSAVYLCASSLDRGLYNEQFFGPGTRLTVL.

The sample holds one count of this clonotype. The chain combines TRBV10-3 with TRBJ1-2, with unresolved D. The germline V and J ends were trimmed by 0 bases and 5 bases, with 7 bases remaining between them. This CDR3 is built from 13 residues. Germline CDR1 ENHRY, CDR2 SYGVKD. DNA of the CDR3: TGTGCCATCAGTGAGTCGCCCGAATATGGCTACACCTTC. This sequence encodes CAISESPEYGYTF.

J is TRBJ2-7 and V is TRBV20-1; maybe TRBD1 (6 bases). Between the trimmed V and J ends, which lost 7 bases and 0 bases, there was a span of 13 bases. This CDR3 comprises 13 residues. Germline values: CDR1 DFQATT, CDR2 SNEGSKA (reference sequence). The chain's CDR3 is CSVPTGPSYEQYF. CDR3 bases: TGCAGTGTCCCGACAGGCCCCTCCTACGAGCAGTACTTC.

This clonotype was observed at least ten times. The chain joins TRBV29-1 to TRBJ2-4; D is possibly TRBD1 (5 bases). The CDR3 is made up of 11 amino acids. CDR1 SQVTM and CDR2 ANQGSEA come from the germline V gene. V dropped 4 bases and J dropped 5 bases, with 6 bases sitting between them. In nucleotides, the CDR3 is TGCAGCGTTGGACAGCAAAACATTCAGTACTTC. This gives the protein CSVGQQNIQYF.

V usage is TRBV28 and J usage is TRBJ1-5, with no clear D. This CDR3 spans 12 amino acids. Germline V CDR1 and CDR2: MDHEN, SYDVKM. V was clipped by 5 bases and J by 7 bases, with 9 bases between them. The CDR3 DNA reads TGTGCCAGCAGTCTGTACAAGCAGCCCCAGCATTTT. As protein: CASSLYKQPQHF.

J is TRBJ2-3 and V is TRBV29-1; D call uncertain. Trimming took 1 base from V and 2 from J, leaving 10 bases between them. The CDR3 totals 14 residues. CDR1 and CDR2 from the germline V gene are SQVTM and ANQGSEA. The CDR3 nucleotides read TGCAGCGTTGAAGCTCGGAGAGCCACAGATACGCAGTATTTT. This sequence encodes CSVEARRATDTQYF.

V and J are TRBV11-3 and TRBJ1-5, with D possibly being TRBD1 (5 bases). This CDR3 has 16 amino acids. Germline CDR1 and CDR2: SGHNT and YENEEA. V was trimmed by 8 bases and J by 0 bases, leaving 17 bases between them. The CDR3 protein is CASFLGDRDSNQPQHF. For the CDR3, the DNA is TGTGCCAGCTTCTTGGGCGACAGAGATAGCAATCAGCCCCAGCATTTT.

The CDR3 is CSDLGWNYGYTF. The CDR3 coding sequence is TGCAGCGATTTAGGGTGGAACTATGGCTACACCTTC. The chain employs TRBV29-1 and TRBJ1-2; D is undetermined. The germline V gene has CDR1 SQVTM and CDR2 ANQGSEA. The CDR3 sequence is 12 residues long. V lost 7 bases and J lost 2, with 11 bases in between.

The V and J genes are TRBV20-1 and TRBJ1-3; the match to TRBD1 covers 9 bases. V was pared by 6 bases and J by 4 bases, with 4 bases of the junction left unmatched. CDR1 and CDR2 (germline): DFQATT, SNEGSKA (reference sequence). The CDR3 length is 13 residues. CDR3 sequence (DNA): TGCAGTGCGGCACAGGGGGCAGGAAACACCATATATTTT. Translating gives CSAAQGAGNTIYF.

The chain is built from TRBV12-3 or TRBV12-4 and TRBJ2-7; possibly TRBD1 or TRBD2 for D (6 bases each). This CDR3 contains 14 residues. The V gene lost 5 bases and the J gene lost 2 bases, with 13 bases spanning the gap. CDR3 coding DNA: TGTGCCAGCAGTGCACGGGGGCGAACCTACGAGCAGTACTTC. It specifies CASSARGRTYEQYF.

In its sample, this clonotype was seen a few times. The chain recombines TRBV12-3 or TRBV12-4 with TRBJ2-4; D may match TRBD1 or TRBD2 (5 bases each). This CDR3 is built from 14 residues. V lost 10 bases, J lost 5 bases, and 18 bases lay in between. The CDR3 loop reads CATKLGRGENIQYF. For the CDR3, the DNA is TGTGCCACCAAGCTTGGGAGAGGGGAAAACATTCAGTACTTC.

The rearrangement uses TRBV12-3 or TRBV12-4 and TRBJ2-3, with D possibly being TRBD2 (7 bases). The CDR3 consists of 15 residues. Trimming removed 7 bases from V and 1 base from J, with 15 bases in between. DNA of the CDR3: TGTGCCAGCATGGGCGGGGGCGCTGGCACAGATACGCAGTATTTT. It is translated as CASMGGGAGTDTQYF.

The genes are TRBV4-2 and TRBJ2-6; perhaps TRBD2 as D (6 bases). Trimming took 5 bases from V and 0 from J, leaving 14 bases between them. This CDR3 has 17 residues. Germline CDR1 and CDR2: LGHNA and YNFKEQ. The CDR3 DNA is TGTGCCAGCAGCTCTCGGGGAGGCTTCTCTGGGGCCAACGTCCTGACTTTC. It codes for CASSSRGGFSGANVLTF.